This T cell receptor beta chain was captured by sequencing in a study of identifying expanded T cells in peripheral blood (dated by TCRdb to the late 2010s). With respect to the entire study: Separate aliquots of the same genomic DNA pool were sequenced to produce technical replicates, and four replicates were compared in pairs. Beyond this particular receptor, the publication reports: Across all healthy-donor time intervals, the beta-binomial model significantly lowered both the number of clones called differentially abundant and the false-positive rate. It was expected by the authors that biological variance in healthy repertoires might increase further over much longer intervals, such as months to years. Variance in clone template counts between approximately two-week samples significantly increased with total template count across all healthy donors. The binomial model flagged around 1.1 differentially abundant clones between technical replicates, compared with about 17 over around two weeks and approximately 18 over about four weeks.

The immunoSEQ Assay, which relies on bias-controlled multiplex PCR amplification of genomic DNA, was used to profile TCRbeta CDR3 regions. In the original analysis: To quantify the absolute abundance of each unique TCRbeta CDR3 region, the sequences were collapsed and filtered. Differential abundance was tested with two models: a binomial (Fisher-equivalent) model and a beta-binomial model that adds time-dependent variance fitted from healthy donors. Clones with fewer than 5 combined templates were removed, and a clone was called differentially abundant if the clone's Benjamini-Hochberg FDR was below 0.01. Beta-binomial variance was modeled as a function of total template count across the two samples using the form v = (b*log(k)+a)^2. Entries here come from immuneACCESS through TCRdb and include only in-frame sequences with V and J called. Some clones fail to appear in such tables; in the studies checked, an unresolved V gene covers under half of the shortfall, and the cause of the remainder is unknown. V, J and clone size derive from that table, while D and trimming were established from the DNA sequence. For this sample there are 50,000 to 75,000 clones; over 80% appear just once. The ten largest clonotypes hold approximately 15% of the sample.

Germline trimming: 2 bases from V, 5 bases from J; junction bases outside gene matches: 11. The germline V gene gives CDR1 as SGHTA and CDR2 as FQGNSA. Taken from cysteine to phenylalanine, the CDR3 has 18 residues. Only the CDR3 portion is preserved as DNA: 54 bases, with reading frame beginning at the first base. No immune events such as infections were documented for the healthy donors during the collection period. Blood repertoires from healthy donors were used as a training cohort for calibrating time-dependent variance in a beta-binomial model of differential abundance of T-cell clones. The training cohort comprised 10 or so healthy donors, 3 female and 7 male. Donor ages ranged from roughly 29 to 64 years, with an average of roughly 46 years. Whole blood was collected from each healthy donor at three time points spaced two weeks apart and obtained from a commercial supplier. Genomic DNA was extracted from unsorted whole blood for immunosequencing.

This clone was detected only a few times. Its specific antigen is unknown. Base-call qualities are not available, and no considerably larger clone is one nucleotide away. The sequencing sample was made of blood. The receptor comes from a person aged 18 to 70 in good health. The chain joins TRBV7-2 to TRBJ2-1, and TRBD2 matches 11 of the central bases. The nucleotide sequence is TGTGCCAGCAGCTTAAGGGCTAGCGGGGGGATTTCCCACAATGAGCAGTTCTTC. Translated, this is CASSLRASGGISHNEQFF. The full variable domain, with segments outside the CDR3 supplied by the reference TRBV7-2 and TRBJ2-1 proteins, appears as GAGVSQSPSNKVTEKGKDVELRCDPISGHTALYWYRQSLGQGLEFLIYFQGNSAPDKSGLPSDRFSAERTGGSVSTLTIQRTQQEDSAVYLCASSLRASGGISHNEQFFGPGTRLTVL.